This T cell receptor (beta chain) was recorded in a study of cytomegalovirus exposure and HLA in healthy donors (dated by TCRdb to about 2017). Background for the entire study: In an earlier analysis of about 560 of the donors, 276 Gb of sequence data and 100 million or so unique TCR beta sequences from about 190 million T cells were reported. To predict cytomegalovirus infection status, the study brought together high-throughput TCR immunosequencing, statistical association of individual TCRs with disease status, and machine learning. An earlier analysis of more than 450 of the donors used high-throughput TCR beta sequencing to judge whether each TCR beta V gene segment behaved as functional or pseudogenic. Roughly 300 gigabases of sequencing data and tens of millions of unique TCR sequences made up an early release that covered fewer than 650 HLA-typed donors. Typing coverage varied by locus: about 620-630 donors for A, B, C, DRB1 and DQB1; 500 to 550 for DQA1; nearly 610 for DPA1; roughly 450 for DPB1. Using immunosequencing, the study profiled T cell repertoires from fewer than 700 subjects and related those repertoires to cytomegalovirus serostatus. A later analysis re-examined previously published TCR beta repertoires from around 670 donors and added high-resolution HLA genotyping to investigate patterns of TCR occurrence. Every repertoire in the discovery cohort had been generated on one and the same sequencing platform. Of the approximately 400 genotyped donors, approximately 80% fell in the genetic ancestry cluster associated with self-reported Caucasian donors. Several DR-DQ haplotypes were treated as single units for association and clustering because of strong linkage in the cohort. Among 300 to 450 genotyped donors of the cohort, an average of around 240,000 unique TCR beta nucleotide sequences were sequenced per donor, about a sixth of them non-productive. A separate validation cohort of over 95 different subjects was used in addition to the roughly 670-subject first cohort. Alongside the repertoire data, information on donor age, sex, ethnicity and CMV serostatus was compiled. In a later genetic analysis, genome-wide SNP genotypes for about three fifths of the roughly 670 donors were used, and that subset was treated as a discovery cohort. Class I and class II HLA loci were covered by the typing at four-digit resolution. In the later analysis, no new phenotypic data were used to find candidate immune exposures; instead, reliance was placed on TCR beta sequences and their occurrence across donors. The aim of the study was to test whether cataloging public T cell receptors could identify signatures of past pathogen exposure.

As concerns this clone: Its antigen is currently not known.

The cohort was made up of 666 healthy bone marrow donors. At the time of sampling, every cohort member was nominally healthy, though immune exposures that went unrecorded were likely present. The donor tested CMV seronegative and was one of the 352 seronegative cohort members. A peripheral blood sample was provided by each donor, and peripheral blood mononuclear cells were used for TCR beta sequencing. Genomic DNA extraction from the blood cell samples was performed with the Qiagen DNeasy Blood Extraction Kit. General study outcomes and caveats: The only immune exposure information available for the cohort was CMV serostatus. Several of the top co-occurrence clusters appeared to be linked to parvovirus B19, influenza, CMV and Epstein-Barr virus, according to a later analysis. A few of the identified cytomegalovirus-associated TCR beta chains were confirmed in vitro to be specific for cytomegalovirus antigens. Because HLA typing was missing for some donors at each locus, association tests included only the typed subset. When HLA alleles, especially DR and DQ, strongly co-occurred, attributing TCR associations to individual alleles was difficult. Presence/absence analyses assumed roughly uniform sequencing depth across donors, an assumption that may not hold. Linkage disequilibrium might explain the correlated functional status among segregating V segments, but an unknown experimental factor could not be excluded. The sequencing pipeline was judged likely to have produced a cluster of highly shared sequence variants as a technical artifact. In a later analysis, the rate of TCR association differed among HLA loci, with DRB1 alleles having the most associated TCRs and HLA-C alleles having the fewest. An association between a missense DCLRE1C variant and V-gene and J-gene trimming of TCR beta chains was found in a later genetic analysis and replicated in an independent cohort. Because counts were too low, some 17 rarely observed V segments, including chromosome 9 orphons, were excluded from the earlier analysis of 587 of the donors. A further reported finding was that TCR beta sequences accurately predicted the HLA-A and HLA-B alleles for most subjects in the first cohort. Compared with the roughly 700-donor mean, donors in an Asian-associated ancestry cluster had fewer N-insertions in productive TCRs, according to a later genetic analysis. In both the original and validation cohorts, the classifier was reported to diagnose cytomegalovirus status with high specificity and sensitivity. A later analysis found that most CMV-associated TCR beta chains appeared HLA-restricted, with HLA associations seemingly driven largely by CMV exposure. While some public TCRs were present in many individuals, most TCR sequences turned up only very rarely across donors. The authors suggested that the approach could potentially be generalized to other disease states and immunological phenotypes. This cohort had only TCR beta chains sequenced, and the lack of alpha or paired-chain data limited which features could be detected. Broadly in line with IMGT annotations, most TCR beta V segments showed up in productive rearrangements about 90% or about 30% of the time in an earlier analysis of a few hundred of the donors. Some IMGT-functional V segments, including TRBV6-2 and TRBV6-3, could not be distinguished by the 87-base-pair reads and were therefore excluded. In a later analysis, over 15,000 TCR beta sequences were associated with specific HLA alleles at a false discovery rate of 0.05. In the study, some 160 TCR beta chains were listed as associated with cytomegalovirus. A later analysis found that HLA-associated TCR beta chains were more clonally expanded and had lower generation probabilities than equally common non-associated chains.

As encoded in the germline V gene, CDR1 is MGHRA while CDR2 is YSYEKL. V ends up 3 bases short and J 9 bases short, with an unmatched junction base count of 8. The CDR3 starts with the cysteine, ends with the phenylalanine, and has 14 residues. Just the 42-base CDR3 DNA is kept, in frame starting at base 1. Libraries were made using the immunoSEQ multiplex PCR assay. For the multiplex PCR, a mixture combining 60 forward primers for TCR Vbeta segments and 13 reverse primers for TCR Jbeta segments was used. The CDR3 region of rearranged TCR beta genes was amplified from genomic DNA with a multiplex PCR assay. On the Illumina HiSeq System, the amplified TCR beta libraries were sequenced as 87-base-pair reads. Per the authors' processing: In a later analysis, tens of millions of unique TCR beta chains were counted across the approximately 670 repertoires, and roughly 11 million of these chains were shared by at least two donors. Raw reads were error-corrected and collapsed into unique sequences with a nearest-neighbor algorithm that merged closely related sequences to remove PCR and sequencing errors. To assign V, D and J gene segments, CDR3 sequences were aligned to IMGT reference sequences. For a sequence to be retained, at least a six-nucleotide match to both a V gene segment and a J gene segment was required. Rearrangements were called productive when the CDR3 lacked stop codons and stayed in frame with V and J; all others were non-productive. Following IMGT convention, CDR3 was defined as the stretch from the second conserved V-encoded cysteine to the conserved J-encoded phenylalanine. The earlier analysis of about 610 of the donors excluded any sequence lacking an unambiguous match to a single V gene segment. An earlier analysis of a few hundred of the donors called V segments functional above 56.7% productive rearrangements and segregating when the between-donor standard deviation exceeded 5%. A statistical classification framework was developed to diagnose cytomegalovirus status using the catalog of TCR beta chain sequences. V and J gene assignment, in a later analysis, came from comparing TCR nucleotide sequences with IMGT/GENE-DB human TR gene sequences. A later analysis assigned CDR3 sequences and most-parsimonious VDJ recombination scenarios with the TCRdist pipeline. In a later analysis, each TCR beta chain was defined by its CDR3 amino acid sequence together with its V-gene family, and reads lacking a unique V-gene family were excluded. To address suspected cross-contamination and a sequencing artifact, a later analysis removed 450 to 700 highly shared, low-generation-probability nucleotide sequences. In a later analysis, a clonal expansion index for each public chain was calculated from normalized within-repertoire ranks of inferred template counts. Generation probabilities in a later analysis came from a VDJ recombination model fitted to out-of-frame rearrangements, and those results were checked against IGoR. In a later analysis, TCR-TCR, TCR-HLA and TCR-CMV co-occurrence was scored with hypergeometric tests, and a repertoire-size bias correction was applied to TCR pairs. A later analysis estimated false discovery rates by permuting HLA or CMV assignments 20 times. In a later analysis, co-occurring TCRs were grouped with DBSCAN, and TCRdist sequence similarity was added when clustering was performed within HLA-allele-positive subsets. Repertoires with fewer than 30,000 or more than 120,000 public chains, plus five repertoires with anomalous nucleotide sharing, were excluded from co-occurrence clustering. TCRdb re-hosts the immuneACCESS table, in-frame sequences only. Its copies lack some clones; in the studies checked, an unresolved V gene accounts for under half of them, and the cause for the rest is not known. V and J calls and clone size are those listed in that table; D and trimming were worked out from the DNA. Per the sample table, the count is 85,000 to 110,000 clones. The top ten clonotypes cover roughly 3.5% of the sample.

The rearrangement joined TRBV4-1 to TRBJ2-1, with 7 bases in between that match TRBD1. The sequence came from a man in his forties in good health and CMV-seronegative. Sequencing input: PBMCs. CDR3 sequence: CASSQMGQNTEQFF. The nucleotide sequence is TGCGCCAGCAGCCAGATGGGACAGAACACTGAGCAGTTCTTC.